This T cell receptor beta chain was observed in a study of identifying expanded T cells in peripheral blood. Study-wide findings and caveats: Differentially abundant clones: about 1.2 between replicates, about 17 at around 14 days, 19 to 20 at four. Across healthy donors, higher total template counts meant significantly greater roughly 2-week count variance.

A remark on this clone: Its matching antigen is unknown.

No infections or other immune events were documented during collection. In germline, CDR1 is SGHVS, CDR2 FNYEAQ. The CDR3 contains 18 residues. Unmatched junction bases numbered 12, after V lost 1 base and J lost 3 bases. Using immunoSEQ multiplex PCR, the repertoire was profiled, and TCRdb retains in-frame clones only, with some absent. The sample shows 50,000 to 60,000 clones, around 83% of them seen only once. The specimen sequenced was blood. This sequence was found in a person between 18 and 75 years old in good health. The chain uses TRBV7-6 and TRBJ1-5, with TRBD1 matching over 7 bases. CDR3 amino acids: CASSLGTGPNPPNQPQHF. The CDR3 DNA reads TGTGCCAGCAGCTTAGGGACAGGCCCAAATCCCCCCAATCAGCCCCAGCATTTT.